The source of this TCR beta chain is a study of blood T cell repertoires in COVID-19. Study overall: Material from acute and convalescent COVID-19 was sourced from the United States, Italy and Spain. The analysed material was cDNA or gDNA that came from T cells, B-cell-depleted T cells, or PBMCs.

This CDR3 contains 14 residues. The V and J ends lost 0 bases and 7 bases respectively, with 12 bases between them. Germline V CDR1 and CDR2: MNHNS, SASEGT. How the authors handled the data: By means of reference gene primer amplification, nucleated cell counts were estimated. Sequencing used immunoSEQ multiplex PCR; TCRdb keeps in-frame clones, though not all of them. The V and J calls and clone size were taken over from that table, and D and trimming were inferred from the DNA. Here the sample spans 120,000 to 150,000 clones, more than 80% being singletons. This TCR was sampled from a human donor in a cohort sampled during active COVID-19. Material: peripheral blood. The chain has TRBV6-1 and TRBJ1-2; D might be TRBD1 (6 bases). In DNA form, the CDR3 reads TGTGCCAGCAGTGAAGCTAGGGGGGGTGGTGGCTACACCTTC. Protein product: CASSEARGGGGYTF.